The source of this T cell receptor (beta chain) is a study of control samples from healthy donors and cancer patients. The germline V and J ends were trimmed by 7 bases and 4 bases, with 14 bases remaining between them. The CDR3 is 13 residues long. From germline, CDR1 is MGHRA and CDR2 YSYEKL. Here immunoSEQ multiplex PCR was the method, and the copy in TCRdb shows in-frame clones only, minus some. The listing records fewer than 200,000 clones. This chain uses TRBV4-1 with TRBJ2-7, with D perhaps TRBD2 (7 bases). Material: blood. The source of this sequence is a woman in her thirties in good health. Written as DNA, the CDR3 is TGCGCCAGCACCTCCAGGGGAGGGTACGAGCAGTACTTC. Its protein is CASTSRGGYEQYF.